The rows below give T cell receptor beta chains drawn from one sample of a study of T cells expressing NK-cell markers. Using the 5' RACE reads, TCRdb records one entry per CDR3 protein without DNA. In all, the sample yields approximately 170,000 distinct CDR3 sequences. Sequencing used blood T cells: a sorted CD56 or NKG2C T cell subset, CD4+ or CD8+ T cells, or bulk PBMC T cells (not recorded which). The receptors shown here come from a man aged 18-75 years in good health. Each CDR3 is given with its conserved first and last residue.

TRBV20-1	TRBJ1-3	CSARDVTGQGGNTIYF
TRBV6-5	TRBJ1-4	CASSFHRPQGSDEKLFF
TRBV24-1	TRBJ2-1	CATSERDSPSYNEQFF
TRBV6-1	TRBJ2-1	CASSEGAGGPFEQFF
TRBV5-1	TRBJ1-2	CASSRSLYYGYTF
TRBV13	TRBJ2-1	CASSLTAGGKREQFF
TRBV5-6	TRBJ2-7	CASSPGVIPIYEQYF
TRBV13	TRBJ1-2	CASSPEDYGYTF
TRBV29-1	TRBJ2-5	CSVEGIPGGPETQYF
TRBV12-3/TRBV12-4	TRBJ1-2	CASRTLSNYGYTF
TRBV13	TRBJ2-7	CASSQGGTSSYEQYF
TRBV27	TRBJ1-1	CASMGTGNPTNTEAFF
TRBV19	TRBJ2-7	CASSMSVGHPYEQYF
TRBV7-9	TRBJ1-5	CASSPPASNQPQHF